The 23 T cell receptor beta chains listed next were all sequenced from one sample in a study of T-cell reconstitution after alpha-beta-depleted transplantation in children. For TCRbeta, the library was prepared with unique molecular identifiers. TCRdb used MiXCR to reprocess the PCR reads, holding one entry per CDR3 protein. The data hold around 680,000 distinct CDR3 sequences, with over 15% observed a single time. Sample: PBMCs from the stem cell graft donor, taken from the stem cell graft. The source is a human donor who donated a stem cell graft to a child with acute myeloid leukemia.

This clonotype was seen ten or more times. The chain has TRBV12-3 or TRBV12-4 and TRBJ2-1, with D possibly matching TRBD1 (6 bases). The length of the CDR3 is 13 residues. V lost 7 bases to trimming and J lost 8 bases, with 15 bases between them. Written as DNA, the CDR3 is TGTGCCAGCACGGAGGCAACAGGGTATGAGCAGTTCTTC. It is translated as CASTEATGYEQFF.

Many counts were recorded for this clonotype. J is TRBJ2-3 and V is TRBV20-1; D is unclear. In germline, CDR1 is DFQATT, CDR2 SNEGSKA (reference sequence). The CDR3 runs to 11 residues. The V and J ends lost 6 bases and 0 bases respectively, with 4 bases between them. DNA for the CDR3: TGCAGTGCGAGTAGCACAGATACGCAGTATTTT. It is translated as CSASSTDTQYF.

This clonotype occurred many times. V gene TRBV15 combines with J gene TRBJ2-1; unclear D gene. This CDR3 comprises 15 residues. CDR1 is LNHNV, CDR2 YYDKDF, per germline (reference sequence). The V end lost 0 bases, the J end lost 0 bases, and 6 bases lay between the germline ends. This CDR3 reads CATSRDRSSYNEQFF. As DNA, the CDR3 is TGTGCCACCAGCAGAGACAGGAGCTCCTACAATGAGCAGTTCTTC.

This chain links TRBV14 with TRBJ2-3; 9 bases are shared with TRBD1. This CDR3 spans 15 amino acids. Losses at the gene ends were 3 bases for V and 2 bases for J; bases not matched to a gene: 3. Germline V gene data show CDR1 as SGHDN and CDR2 as FVKESK. The chain's CDR3 is CASSQWDRDTDTQYF. CDR3 DNA sequence: TGTGCCAGCAGCCAGTGGGACAGGGACACAGATACGCAGTATTTT.

This clonotype has a handful of counts. This chain connects TRBV7-9 to TRBJ2-2, with D unresolved. V was cut by 2 bases and J by 4 bases, with 5 bases left in between. This CDR3 is built from 13 residues. Germline lookup yields CDR1 SEHNR and CDR2 FQNEAQ (reference sequence). Here the CDR3 DNA reads TGTGCCAGCAGCTTAATGAGCACCGGGGAGCTGTTTTTT. Its translation is CASSLMSTGELFF.

This clonotype was detected a few times. The chain is built from TRBV20-1 and TRBJ1-1, with TRBD1 identical over 8 bases. Germline CDR1 DFQATT, CDR2 SNEGSKA (reference sequence). J was trimmed by 5 bases and V by 5 bases; bases with no gene match: 7. The CDR3 is 13 residues long. CDR3 sequence reads: CSAGTGPRTEAFF. The CDR3 DNA reads TGCAGTGCTGGGACAGGCCCGCGGACTGAAGCTTTCTTT.

This clonotype was detected only once. V usage is TRBV7-2 and J usage is TRBJ2-1, with TRBD2 matching 9 bases. V gave up 5 bases and J gave up 5 bases; unmatched junction bases: 7. The germline gives CDR1 SGHTA, CDR2 FQGNSA. The CDR3 sequence is 15 residues long. The chain's CDR3 is CASSPAGGRNNEQFF. The CDR3 coding sequence is TGTGCCAGCAGCCCCGCGGGGGGGCGGAACAATGAGCAGTTCTTC. Combining the CDR3 with reference TRBV7-2 and TRBJ2-1 gives the whole variable domain GAGVSQSPSNKVTEKGKDVELRCDPISGHTALYWYRQSLGQGLEFLIYFQGNSAPDKSGLPSDRFSAERTGGSVSTLTIQRTQQEDSAVYLCASSPAGGRNNEQFFGPGTRLTVL.

In this sample, this clonotype turned up a few times. The genes are TRBV5-1 and TRBJ2-1; tentative D call: TRBD2 (5 bases). Germline loops: CDR1 SGHRS, CDR2 YFSETQ. V lost 2 bases, J lost 7 bases, and 13 bases lay in between. There are 14 residues in the CDR3. As DNA, the CDR3 is TGCGCCAGCAGCTTTCGGACTGGGTTGAATGAGCAGTTCTTC. This gives the protein CASSFRTGLNEQFF.

V usage is TRBV12-3 or TRBV12-4 and J usage is TRBJ2-7; TRBD1 might be the D (6 bases). V was clipped by 6 bases and J by 0 bases, with 18 bases between them. The CDR3 covers 16 residues. The CDR3 region is CASRNSPGQNSYEQYF. The CDR3 DNA follows: TGTGCCAGCAGAAACTCTCCGGGACAAAACTCCTACGAGCAGTACTTC.

This clonotype was found once. The rearrangement uses TRBV24-1 and TRBJ1-1, with D unclear. The V gene lost 4 bases and the J gene lost 6 bases, with 8 bases spanning the gap. CDR3 length: 12 amino acids. Germline V CDR1 and CDR2: KGHDR, SFDVKD. The CDR3 region has the DNA TGTGCCACCAGTGACAGCCGAGCTGAAGCTTTCTTT. Amino acids: CATSDSRAEAFF.

This clonotype was seen many times. The V gene is TRBV7-2, the J gene TRBJ1-6; a possible D gene is TRBD1 (5 bases). Germline assignment: CDR1 SGHTA and CDR2 FQGNSA. This CDR3 is built from 13 residues. V lost 8 bases and J lost 7, with 12 bases in between. The CDR3 here is CASGRWGNSPLHF. The CDR3 DNA follows: TGTGCCAGCGGGCGATGGGGGAATTCACCCCTCCACTTT.

This clonotype has a handful of counts. The chain combines TRBV7-9 with TRBJ2-5; D possibly uses TRBD1 or TRBD2 (5 bases each). The CDR3 totals 15 residues. CDR1 and CDR2 (germline): SEHNR, FQNEAQ (reference sequence). Trimming pared 7 bases from V and 5 bases from J, leaving 20 bases between. The DNA for the CDR3 is TGTGCCAGCACCACTGAGGGACGGCTTTTTGAGACCCAGTACTTC. Its protein product is CASTTEGRLFETQYF.

Only a few counts were recorded for this clonotype. This sequence joins TRBV6-5 and TRBJ2-1, with D possibly being TRBD1 (6 bases). The CDR3 is made up of 17 amino acids. Trimming cost V 0 bases and J 10 bases, with 22 bases left between them. The germline V gene encodes CDR1 MNHEY and CDR2 SVGAGI. CDR3 amino acids: CASSYSDRTGLTGEQFF. The DNA for the CDR3 is TGTGCCAGCAGTTACTCAGACAGGACGGGGCTCACGGGGGAGCAGTTCTTC.

This clonotype showed up just a few times. The J gene is TRBJ2-4, the V gene TRBV11-2; D possibly uses TRBD1 or TRBD2 (5 bases each). There are 15 residues in the CDR3. V shed 0 bases and J shed 11 bases, with 17 bases lying between them. Germline V gene sequence: CDR1 SGHAT, CDR2 FQNNGV. CDR3 sequence: CASSLDRDVRFVQYF. In DNA form, the CDR3 reads TGTGCCAGCAGCTTAGATCGGGACGTCCGTTTTGTTCAGTACTTC.

The rearrangement uses TRBV2 and TRBJ1-2; the match to TRBD1 covers 7 bases. Germline CDR1 is SNHLY and CDR2 is FYNNEI. V lost 5 bases and J lost 5; bases outside the gene matches: 8. CDR3 size: 14 residues. In nucleotides, the CDR3 is TGTGCCAGCAGTTCTCAGACAGGGACGTATGGCTACACCTTC. Translation: CASSSQTGTYGYTF.

This clonotype was counted only a few times. The chain joins TRBV29-1 to TRBJ2-3, with 7 nucleotides matching TRBD2. Per the germline V gene, CDR1 is SQVTM and CDR2 is ANQGSEA. The CDR3 length is 13 residues. The V segment lost 7 bases and the J segment 6 bases; nucleotides outside the gene matches: 10. The CDR3 bases are TGCAGCGCCGGGCCGGGAGGCGGGGATACGCAGTATTTT. Translating gives CSAGPGGGDTQYF.

This clonotype occurred a few times. The rearrangement joins TRBV7-2 to TRBJ1-4; D remains ambiguous. Germline CDR1 is SGHTA and CDR2 is FQGNSA. The CDR3 is made up of 16 amino acids. Trimming pared 3 bases from V and 7 bases from J, leaving 18 bases between. The DNA of the CDR3 is TGTGCCAGCAGCTTCGGGAGGCGCCAAGGCGGTGAAAAACTGTTTTTT. Encoded protein: CASSFGRRQGGEKLFF.

The V call is TRBV7-6, the J call TRBJ1-1; D is ambiguous. Trimming left V 3 bases short and J 4 bases short, with 12 bases between. CDR1 and CDR2 from the germline V gene are SGHVS and FNYEAQ. This CDR3 spans 14 amino acids. CDR3 sequence: CASSFREGGTEAFF. The DNA of the CDR3 is TGTGCCAGCAGCTTTCGCGAGGGAGGCACTGAAGCTTTCTTT.

This clonotype was found many times. The chain joins TRBV12-3 or TRBV12-4 to TRBJ2-7; D not certain. Trimming took off 2 bases at V and 6 bases at J, with 8 bases between the two ends. The CDR3 runs 12 residues. In DNA form, the CDR3 reads TGTGCCAGCAGTTTAACCACCGTCGAGCAGTACTTC. It is translated as CASSLTTVEQYF.

This clonotype was detected only a few times. The chain combines TRBV4-1 with TRBJ1-2; D might be TRBD1 (5 bases). Looked up from germline, CDR1 is MGHRA and CDR2 is YSYEKL. V dropped 3 bases and J dropped 6 bases, with 11 bases sitting between them. The CDR3 covers 13 residues. This chain's CDR3 is CASSQTARDGYTF. CDR3 nucleotide sequence: TGCGCCAGCAGCCAGACGGCCAGGGATGGCTACACCTTC.

This clonotype was seen a few times. The chain links TRBV12-5 to TRBJ2-2; a weak D match, TRBD2 (6 bases). Trimming took off 7 bases at V and 0 bases at J, with 15 bases between the two ends. Germline assignment: CDR1 LGHNT and CDR2 FRNRAP. The CDR3 has 16 residues. CDR3 DNA sequence: TGTGCTAGTGATATAGGACTACCCGCGAACACCGGGGAGCTGTTTTTT. Translating it yields CASDIGLPANTGELFF.

The chain combines TRBV2 with TRBJ2-1; perhaps TRBD1 as D (6 bases). V lost 2 bases and J 14 bases, leaving 13 bases between the germline ends. The CDR3 sequence is 12 residues long. The germline V gene encodes CDR1 SNHLY and CDR2 FYNNEI. DNA of the CDR3: TGTGCCAGCAGTGAAACGACAGGAAGGAAGTTCTTC. It specifies CASSETTGRKFF.

V is TRBV7-9 and J is TRBJ1-2; perhaps TRBD1 as D (5 bases). Germline CDR1 reads SEHNR; CDR2 reads FQNEAQ (reference sequence). This CDR3 has 17 amino acids. Trimming cost V 4 bases and J 5 bases, with 23 bases left between them. The CDR3 loop reads CASSSSQGPGRLYGYTF. The CDR3 nucleotides read TGTGCCAGCAGCTCCTCTCAGGGTCCAGGAAGACTTTATGGCTACACCTTC.